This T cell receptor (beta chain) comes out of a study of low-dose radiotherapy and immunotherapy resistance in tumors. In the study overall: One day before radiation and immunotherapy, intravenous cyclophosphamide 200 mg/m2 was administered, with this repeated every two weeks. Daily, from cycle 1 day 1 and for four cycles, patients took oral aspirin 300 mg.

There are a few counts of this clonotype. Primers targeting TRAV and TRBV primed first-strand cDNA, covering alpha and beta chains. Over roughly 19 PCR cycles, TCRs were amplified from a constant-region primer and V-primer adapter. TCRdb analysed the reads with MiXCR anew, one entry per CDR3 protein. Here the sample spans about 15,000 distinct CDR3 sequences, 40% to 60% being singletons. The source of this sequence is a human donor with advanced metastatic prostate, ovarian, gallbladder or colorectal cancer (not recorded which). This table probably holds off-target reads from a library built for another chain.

The CDR3 DNA reads as TGCAGCGCCGGGACTAGCGGTACGGGTGAGCAGTTCTTC. Translating gives CSAGTSGTGEQFF. The chain recombines TRBV29-1 with TRBJ2-1; TRBD2 aligns across 11 bases. After removal of 7 bases from V and 9 bases from J, the junction contained 8 bases not matched to a gene. Germline CDR1 and CDR2: SQVTM and ANQGSEA. The CDR3 spans 13 residues.